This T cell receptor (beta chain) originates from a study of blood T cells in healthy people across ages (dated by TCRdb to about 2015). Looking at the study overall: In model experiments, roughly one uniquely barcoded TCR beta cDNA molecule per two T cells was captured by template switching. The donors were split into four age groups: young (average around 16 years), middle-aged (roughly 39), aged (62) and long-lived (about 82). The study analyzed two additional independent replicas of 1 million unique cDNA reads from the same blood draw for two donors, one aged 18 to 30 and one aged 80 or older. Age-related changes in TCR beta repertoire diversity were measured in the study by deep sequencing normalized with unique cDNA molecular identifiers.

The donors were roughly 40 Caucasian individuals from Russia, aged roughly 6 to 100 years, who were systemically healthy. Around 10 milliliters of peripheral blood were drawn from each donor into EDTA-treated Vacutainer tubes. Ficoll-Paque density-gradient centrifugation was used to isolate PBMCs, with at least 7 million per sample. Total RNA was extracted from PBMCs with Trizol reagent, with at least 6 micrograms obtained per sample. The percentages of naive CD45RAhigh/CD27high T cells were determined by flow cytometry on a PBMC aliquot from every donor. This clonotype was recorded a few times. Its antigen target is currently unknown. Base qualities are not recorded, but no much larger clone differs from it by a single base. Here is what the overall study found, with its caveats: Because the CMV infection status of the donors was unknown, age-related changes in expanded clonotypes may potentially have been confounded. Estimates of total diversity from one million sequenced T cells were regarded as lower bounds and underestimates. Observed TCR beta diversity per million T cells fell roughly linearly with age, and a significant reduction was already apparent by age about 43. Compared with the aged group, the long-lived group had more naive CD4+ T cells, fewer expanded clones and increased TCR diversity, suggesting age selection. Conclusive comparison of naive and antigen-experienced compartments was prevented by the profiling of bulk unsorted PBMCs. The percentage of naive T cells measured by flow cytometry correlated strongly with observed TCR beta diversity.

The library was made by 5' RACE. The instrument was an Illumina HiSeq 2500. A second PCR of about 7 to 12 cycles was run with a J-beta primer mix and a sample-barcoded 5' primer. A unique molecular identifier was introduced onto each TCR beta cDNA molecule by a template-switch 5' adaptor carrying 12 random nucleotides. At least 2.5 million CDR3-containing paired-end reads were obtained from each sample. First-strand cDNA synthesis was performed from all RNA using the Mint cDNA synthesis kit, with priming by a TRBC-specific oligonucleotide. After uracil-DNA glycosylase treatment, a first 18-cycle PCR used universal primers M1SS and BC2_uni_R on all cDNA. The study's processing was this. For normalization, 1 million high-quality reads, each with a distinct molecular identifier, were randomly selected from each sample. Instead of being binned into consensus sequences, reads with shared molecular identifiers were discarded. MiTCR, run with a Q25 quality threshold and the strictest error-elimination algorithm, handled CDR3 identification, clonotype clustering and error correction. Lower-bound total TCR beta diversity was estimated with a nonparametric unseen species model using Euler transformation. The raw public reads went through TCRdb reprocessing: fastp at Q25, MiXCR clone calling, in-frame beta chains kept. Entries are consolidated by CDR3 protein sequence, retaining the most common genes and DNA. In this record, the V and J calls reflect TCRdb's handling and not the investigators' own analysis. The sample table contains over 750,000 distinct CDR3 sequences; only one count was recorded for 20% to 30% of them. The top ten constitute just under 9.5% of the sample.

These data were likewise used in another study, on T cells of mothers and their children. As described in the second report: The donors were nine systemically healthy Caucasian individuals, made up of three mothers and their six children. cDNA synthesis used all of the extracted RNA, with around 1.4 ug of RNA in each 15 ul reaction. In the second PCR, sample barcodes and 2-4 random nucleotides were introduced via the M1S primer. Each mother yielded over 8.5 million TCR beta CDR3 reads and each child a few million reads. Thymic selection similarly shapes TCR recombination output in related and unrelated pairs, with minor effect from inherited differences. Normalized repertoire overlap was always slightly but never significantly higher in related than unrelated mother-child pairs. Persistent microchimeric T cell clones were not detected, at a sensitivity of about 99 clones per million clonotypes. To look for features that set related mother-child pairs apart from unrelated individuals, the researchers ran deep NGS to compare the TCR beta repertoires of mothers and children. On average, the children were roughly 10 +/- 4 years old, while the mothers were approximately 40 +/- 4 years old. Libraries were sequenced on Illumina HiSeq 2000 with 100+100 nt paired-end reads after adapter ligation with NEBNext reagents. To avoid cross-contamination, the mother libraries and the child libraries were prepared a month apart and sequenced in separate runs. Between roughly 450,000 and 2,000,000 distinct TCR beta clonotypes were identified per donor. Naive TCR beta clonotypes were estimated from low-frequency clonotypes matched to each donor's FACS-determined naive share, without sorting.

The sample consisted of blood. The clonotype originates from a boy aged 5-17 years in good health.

At the DNA level, the sequence is TGTGCCAGCAGTCACCCTGTTAGCGGGGAAGAGACCCAGTACTTC. The translation is CASSHPVSGEETQYF. The receptor chain draws on TRBV6-1 and TRBJ2-5; TRBD2 agrees with 8 junctional bases. Looking up the germline V gene yields CDR1 MNHNS and CDR2 SASEGT. Spanning cysteine to phenylalanine, the CDR3 consists of 15 amino acids. Just the 45-base CDR3 DNA is kept, in frame starting at base 1. V is pruned by 5 bases and J by 3 bases, leaving 8 bases of the junction without a gene match.